This TCR beta chain was captured in a study of T cells in tuberculosis. Study results and limitations: Shorter CDR3-alpha in active tuberculosis partly drove smaller distances. Classification accuracy was about 90% (AUROC approximately 0.9) with the GMM-specific repertoire.

V lost 2 bases to trimming and J lost 2 bases, with 5 bases between them. The CDR3 totals 13 residues. In germline, CDR1 is WNHNN, CDR2 SYGVQD (reference sequence). A note on this clone: Its antigen is not identified.

Produced via immunoSEQ multiplex PCR; TCRdb's table is partial and in-frame only. This table holds over 35,000 clones, 95% found once. The chain links TRBV10-1 to TRBJ2-3; TRBD2 is a possible D gene (5 bases). This receptor was identified in a donor aged 10-29 years with latent tuberculosis or without tuberculosis infection. The sample comprised PBMCs. The CDR3: CASSEDYTDTQYF. CDR3 nucleotides: TGCGCCAGCAGTGAGGACTACACAGATACGCAGTATTTT.